The TCR beta chain described here comes from a study of T-cell memory formation after mild COVID-19. The wider study: Clusters of TCRs were largely donor specific. Study-level results: CD8+ contracting clones occupied EMRA, while CD4+ ones occupied mainly CM and EM. Detection of some responders pre-infection suggested pre-existing cross-reactive memory T cells participated.

This CDR3 comprises 17 residues. Germline V gene lookup returns CDR1 LNHNV and CDR2 YYDKDF (reference sequence). Unmatched junction bases numbered 4, after V lost 2 bases and J lost 1 base. Using constant-segment primers, 5'RACE produced TCR alpha and TCR beta cDNA libraries carrying sample barcodes and UMIs. MiXCR was run by TCRdb on the 5' RACE reads, yielding one entry per CDR3 protein. This sample has around 300,000 distinct CDR3 sequences, with about an eighth found just once. A remark on this clonotype: Its matching antigen is unknown.

The chain uses TRBV15 and TRBJ2-3; 12 bases are a match to TRBD2. The TCR originated in a young man who had mild COVID-19 (a few samples of this study predate the infection). Cell type and time point are not known. Sequencing input: PBMCs or a T cell subset sorted from them (not recorded which). Here the CDR3 DNA reads TGTGCCACCAGCAGAAGACTAGCGGGGGTTGGCACAGATACGCAGTATTTT. This sequence encodes CATSRRLAGVGTDTQYF.